Presented here are 18 T cell receptor beta chains from one specimen sequenced in a study of T cells expressing NK-cell markers. TCRdb re-called the 5' RACE reads; one entry per CDR3 protein, DNA not given. Its clone listing holds tens of thousands of distinct CDR3 sequences. Sequencing used blood T cells: a sorted CD56 or NKG2C T cell subset, CD4+ or CD8+ T cells, or bulk PBMC T cells (not recorded which). Receptors originate from a woman between 18 and 70 years old in good health.

The V gene is TRBV20-1, the J gene TRBJ2-3; checking the TCRdb D call of TRBD1 is not possible without DNA. The CDR3 is 16 amino acids. CDR1 and CDR2 (germline): DFQATT, SNEGSKA (reference sequence). CDR3 loop: CSAPDGHSSSTDTQYF.

The chain uses TRBV6-1 and TRBJ2-3; TCRdb gives TRBD2 as the D gene, but with no DNA this cannot be confirmed. This CDR3 spans 15 amino acids. Germline V gene data show CDR1 as MNHNS and CDR2 as SASEGT. The CDR3 loop is CASSKGLAVTDTQYF.

The chain uses TRBV10-3 and TRBJ2-1; TCRdb's D call of TRBD2 is untestable without DNA. The CDR3 runs 19 residues. Looked up from germline, CDR1 is ENHRY and CDR2 is SYGVKD. CDR3 sequence: CAISDPSQGTSASYNEQFF.

The CDR3 loop reads CASSQDSGSWYEQYF. The chain couples TRBV3-1 to TRBJ2-7; TCRdb's D gene call, TRBD2, goes unchecked for lack of DNA. This CDR3 contains 15 residues. Germline V gene data show CDR1 as LGHDT and CDR2 as YNNKEL (reference sequence).

The rearrangement links TRBV7-3 to TRBJ2-1; there is no DNA to check the TCRdb D call of TRBD2. Germline V gene lookup returns CDR1 SGHTA and CDR2 FQGTGA. The CDR3 has 16 residues. CDR3 amino acids: CASSFGTSGGYNEQFF.

The chain joins TRBV15 to TRBJ1-2. The CDR3 has 14 residues. Per the germline V gene, CDR1 is LNHNV and CDR2 is YYDKDF (reference sequence). Here the CDR3 reads CATSRERAGYGYTF.

J is TRBJ2-3 and V is TRBV5-1; TCRdb gives TRBD1 as the D gene, but with no DNA this cannot be confirmed. The CDR3 totals 16 residues. Per germline, CDR1 SGHRS and CDR2 YFSETQ. CDR3 sequence reads: CASSGQASSSTDTQYF.

The gene calls are TRBV27 and TRBJ1-2; TCRdb's D gene call, TRBD1, goes unchecked for lack of DNA. The V gene's germline CDR1 is MNHEY and CDR2 SMNVEV (reference sequence). This CDR3 spans 14 amino acids. This CDR3 reads CASSFNRETYGYTF.

The chain couples TRBV3-1 to TRBJ2-7. The CDR3 has 14 residues. Germline values: CDR1 LGHDT, CDR2 YNNKEL (reference sequence). Here the CDR3 reads CASSQGWVGYEQYF.

The chain joins TRBV6-1 to TRBJ2-5; TCRdb reports TRBD2, a call that lacks DNA to check it against. The germline CDR1 and CDR2 sequences are MNHNS and SASEGT. The CDR3 has 18 amino acids. The CDR3 is CASSEASGENTAKETQYF.

V usage is TRBV4-1 and J usage is TRBJ1-6. Germline-derived CDR1 and CDR2 are MGHRA and YSYEKL. The CDR3 consists of 14 residues. CDR3 region: CASSHIRAGSPLHF.

The chain couples TRBV5-1 to TRBJ1-1; TCRdb reports TRBD1, a call that lacks DNA to check it against. The germline gives CDR1 SGHRS, CDR2 YFSETQ. The CDR3 extends over 14 amino acids. CDR3 in amino acids: CASSIRDRGGEAFF.

The rearrangement uses TRBV11-2 and TRBJ2-7; TCRdb's D call, TRBD1, is unchecked because there is no DNA. Looked up from germline, CDR1 is SGHAT and CDR2 is FQNNGV. The length of the CDR3 is 14 residues. The CDR3: CASSFRDKSYEQYF.

The rearrangement joins TRBV27 to TRBJ2-1; TCRdb gives TRBD1 as the D gene, but with no DNA this cannot be confirmed. Germline V gene sequence: CDR1 MNHEY, CDR2 SMNVEV (reference sequence). The CDR3 contains 14 residues. The CDR3 sequence is CASSLVGENNEQFF.

The rearrangement links TRBV12-3 or TRBV12-4 to TRBJ2-7. This CDR3 spans 13 amino acids. The CDR3 loop reads CASSYEETYEQYF.

The chain is built from TRBV2 and TRBJ2-3; TCRdb returns TRBD2, unconfirmable since there is no DNA. The CDR3 contains 12 residues. From germline, CDR1 is SNHLY and CDR2 FYNNEI. The CDR3 here is CAAIAPEGGQYF.

The V and J genes are TRBV3-1 and TRBJ2-7; TCRdb names TRBD2, which stays unverified in the absence of DNA. Germline CDR1 reads LGHDT; CDR2 reads YNNKEL (reference sequence). The CDR3 length is 16 residues. The chain's CDR3 is CASSQEVGLAAYEQYF.

The chain is built from TRBV29-1 and TRBJ1-3. CDR1 and CDR2 from the germline V gene are SQVTM and ANQGSEA. CDR3 length: 14 amino acids. CDR3 in amino acids: CSVVYDYSGNTIYF.